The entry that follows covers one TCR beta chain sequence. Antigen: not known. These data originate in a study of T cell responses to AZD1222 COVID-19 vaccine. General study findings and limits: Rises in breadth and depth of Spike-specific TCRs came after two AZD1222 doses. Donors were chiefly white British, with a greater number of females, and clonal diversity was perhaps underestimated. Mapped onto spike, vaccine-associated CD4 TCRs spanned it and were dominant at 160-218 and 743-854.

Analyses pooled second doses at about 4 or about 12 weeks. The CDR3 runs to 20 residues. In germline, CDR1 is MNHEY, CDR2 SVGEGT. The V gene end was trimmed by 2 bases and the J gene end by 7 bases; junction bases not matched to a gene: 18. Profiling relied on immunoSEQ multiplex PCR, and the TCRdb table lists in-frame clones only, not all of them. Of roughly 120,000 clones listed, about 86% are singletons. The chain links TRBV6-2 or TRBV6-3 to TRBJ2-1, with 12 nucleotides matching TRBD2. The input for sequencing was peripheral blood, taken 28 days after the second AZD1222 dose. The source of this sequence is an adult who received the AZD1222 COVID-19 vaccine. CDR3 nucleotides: TGTGCCAGCAGTTACCAGCGGGGGATGACTAGCGGGAGAGGTGTGAATGAGCAGTTCTTC. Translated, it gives CASSYQRGMTSGRGVNEQFF.